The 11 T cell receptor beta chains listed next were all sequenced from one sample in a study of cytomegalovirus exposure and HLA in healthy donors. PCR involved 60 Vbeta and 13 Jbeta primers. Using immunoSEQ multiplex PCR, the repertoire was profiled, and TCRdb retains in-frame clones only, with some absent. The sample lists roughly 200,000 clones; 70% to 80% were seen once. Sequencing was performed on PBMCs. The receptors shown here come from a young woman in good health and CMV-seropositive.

The CDR3: CASSLVTDTQYF. Here the CDR3 DNA reads TGCGCCAGCAGCTTGGTAACAGATACGCAGTATTTT. The chain employs TRBV5-1 and TRBJ2-3; D not resolved. V was trimmed by 0 bases and J by 3 bases, leaving 2 bases between them. Germline CDR1 SGHRS, CDR2 YFSETQ. The CDR3 is made up of 12 amino acids.

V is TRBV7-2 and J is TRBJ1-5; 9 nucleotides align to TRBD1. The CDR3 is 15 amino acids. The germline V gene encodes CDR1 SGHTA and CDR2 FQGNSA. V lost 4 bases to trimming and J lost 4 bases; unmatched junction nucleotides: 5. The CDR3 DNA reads TGTGCCAGCAGCTATGACAGGGGGTCAAATCAGCCCCAGCATTTT. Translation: CASSYDRGSNQPQHF.

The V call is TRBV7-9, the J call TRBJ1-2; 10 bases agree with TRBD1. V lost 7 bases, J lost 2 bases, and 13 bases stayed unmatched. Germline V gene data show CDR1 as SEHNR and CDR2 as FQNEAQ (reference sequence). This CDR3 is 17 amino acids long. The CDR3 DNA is TGTGCCAGCACCTGGCGGCTGGGACAGGGGAGGAACTATGGCTACACCTTC. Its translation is CASTWRLGQGRNYGYTF.

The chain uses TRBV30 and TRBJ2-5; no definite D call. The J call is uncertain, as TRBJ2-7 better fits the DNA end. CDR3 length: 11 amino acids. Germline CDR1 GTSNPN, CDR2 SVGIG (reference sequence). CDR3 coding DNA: TGTGCCTGTTACCAGAGGAACGAGCAGTACTTC. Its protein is CACYQRNEQYF.

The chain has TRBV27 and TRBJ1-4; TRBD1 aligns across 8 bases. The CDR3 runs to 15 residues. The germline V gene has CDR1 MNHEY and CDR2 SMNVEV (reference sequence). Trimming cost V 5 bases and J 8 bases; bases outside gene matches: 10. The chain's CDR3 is CASSITRGLWEKLFF. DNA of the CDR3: TGTGCCAGCAGTATCACCAGGGGGCTTTGGGAAAAACTGTTTTTT.

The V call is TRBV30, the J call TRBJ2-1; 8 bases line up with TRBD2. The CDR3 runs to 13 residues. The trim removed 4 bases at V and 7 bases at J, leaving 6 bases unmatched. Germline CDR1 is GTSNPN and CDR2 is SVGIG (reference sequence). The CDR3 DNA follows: TGTGCCTGGACCCTAGCGGGTTGGAATGAGCAGTTCTTC. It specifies CAWTLAGWNEQFF.

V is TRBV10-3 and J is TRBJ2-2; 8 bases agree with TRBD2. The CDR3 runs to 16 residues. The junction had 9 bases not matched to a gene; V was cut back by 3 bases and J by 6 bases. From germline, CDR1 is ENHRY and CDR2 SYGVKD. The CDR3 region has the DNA TGTGCCATCAGTGACCTCTTCGGGAGGGGGGCCGGGGAGCTGTTTTTT. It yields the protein CAISDLFGRGAGELFF.

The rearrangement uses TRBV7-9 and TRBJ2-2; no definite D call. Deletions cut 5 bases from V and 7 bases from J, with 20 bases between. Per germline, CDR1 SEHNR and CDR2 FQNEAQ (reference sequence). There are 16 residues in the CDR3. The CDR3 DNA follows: TGTGCCAGCAGCCCATCGTGGGCTCAGTATGGCGGGGAGCTGTTTTTT. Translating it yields CASSPSWAQYGGELFF.

CDR3 coding DNA: TGTGCCAGCAGGCCGACTAGCGGGAGGGTCAATGAGCAGTTCTTC. It codes for CASRPTSGRVNEQFF. This chain connects TRBV11-2 to TRBJ2-1; 14 positions match TRBD2. The germline V gene encodes CDR1 SGHAT and CDR2 FQNNGV. This CDR3 is 15 amino acids long. The J segment lost 6 bases and the V segment lost 6 bases, leaving 4 bases of the junction unmatched.

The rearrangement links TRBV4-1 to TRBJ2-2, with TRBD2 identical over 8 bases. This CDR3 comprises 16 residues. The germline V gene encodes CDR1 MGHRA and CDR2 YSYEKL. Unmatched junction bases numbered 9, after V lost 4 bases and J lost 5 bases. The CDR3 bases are TGCGCCAGCAGCCCCGGGGGGGACACTATTACCGGGGAGCTGTTTTTT. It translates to CASSPGGDTITGELFF.

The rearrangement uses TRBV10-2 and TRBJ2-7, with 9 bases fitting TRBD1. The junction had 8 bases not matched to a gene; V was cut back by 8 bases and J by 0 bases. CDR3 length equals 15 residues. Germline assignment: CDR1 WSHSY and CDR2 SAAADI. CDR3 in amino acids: CASRPGTGSSYEQYF. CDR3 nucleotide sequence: TGCGCCAGCCGCCCCGGGACAGGGAGCTCCTACGAGCAGTACTTC.